Presented here are 25 T cell receptor beta chains from one specimen sequenced in a study of shared clonotypes between healthy human individuals. The table came from immunoSEQ multiplex PCR; TCRdb's copy has only in-frame clones and leaves some out. The table lists approximately 1.5 million clones, around 98% of them singletons. Sequencing was carried out using naive CD4+ T cells sorted from blood. Subset reported: CD45RA+ positively selected. These receptors were obtained from a man aged 25-40 years in good health.

V is TRBV5-1 and J is TRBJ2-7, with D maybe TRBD1 (6 bases). This CDR3 spans 12 amino acids. Germline-derived CDR1 and CDR2 are SGHRS and YFSETQ. The germline V and J ends were trimmed by 0 bases and 9 bases, with 10 bases remaining between them. The CDR3 DNA is TGCGCCAGCAGCTTGGCCGGACAGTCGCAGTACTTC. This translates into CASSLAGQSQYF.

The rearrangement links TRBV18 to TRBJ2-3; 9 bases align to TRBD2. Looked up from germline, CDR1 is KGHSH and CDR2 is LQKENI. Trimming at V came to 1 base and at J to 2 bases, leaving 4 bases not matched to a gene. This CDR3 comprises 16 residues. CDR3 region: CASSPQSGRITDTQYF. The CDR3, as DNA: TGTGCCAGCTCACCACAGAGCGGGAGGATCACAGATACGCAGTATTTT.

The chain links TRBV9 to TRBJ2-2, with 7 bases fitting TRBD2. Germline V gene lookup returns CDR1 SGDLS and CDR2 YYNGEE. The CDR3 spans 15 residues. The junction had 5 bases not matched to a gene; V was cut back by 2 bases and J by 4 bases. CDR3 region: CASSVRELGTGELFF. In DNA, the CDR3 is TGTGCCAGCAGCGTGCGGGAGTTGGGCACCGGGGAGCTGTTTTTT.

Remarks on this clone: Other DNA sequences of this sample code for an identical CDR3. V gene TRBV5-1 combines with J gene TRBJ2-1, with 7 bases that match TRBD1. From germline, CDR1 is SGHRS and CDR2 YFSETQ. The CDR3 runs 15 residues. J gave up 0 bases and V 2 bases, and 2 bases lay outside the gene matches. The CDR3 reads CASSFRDSSYNEQFF. CDR3 DNA sequence: TGCGCCAGCAGCTTTCGGGACAGCTCCTACAATGAGCAGTTCTTC.

The V and J genes are TRBV7-2 and TRBJ2-7; 9 bases are shared with TRBD2. The CDR3 is made up of 17 amino acids. Germline V gives CDR1 SGHTA, CDR2 FQGNSA. V shed 5 bases, J shed 3 bases, and the junction held 14 bases outside the gene matches. CDR3 DNA: TGTGCCAGCAGCGCGCGAATCATAGCGGGAGTAGGCTACGAGCAGTACTTC. Residues: CASSARIIAGVGYEQYF. The variable domain in full, completed from reference TRBV7-2 and TRBJ2-7, reads GAGVSQSPSNKVTEKGKDVELRCDPISGHTALYWYRQSLGQGLEFLIYFQGNSAPDKSGLPSDRFSAERTGGSVSTLTIQRTQQEDSAVYLCASSARIIAGVGYEQYFGPGTRLTVT.

This sequence joins TRBV27 and TRBJ2-1; TRBD1 matches 8 bases. With V trimmed by 0 bases and J by 0 bases, 7 bases remained unmatched. Germline lookup yields CDR1 MNHEY and CDR2 SMNVEV (reference sequence). The CDR3 covers 18 residues. The CDR3, as DNA: TGTGCCAGCAGTTTATCGGGCGGACAGGGTGGCTCCTACAATGAGCAGTTCTTC. Its protein is CASSLSGGQGGSYNEQFF.

The rearrangement joins TRBV5-1 to TRBJ2-7, with D possibly being TRBD1 or TRBD2 (6 bases each). The V end was cut by 5 bases, the J end by 2 bases, with 17 bases between. The V gene's germline CDR1 is SGHRS and CDR2 YFSETQ. The CDR3 has 15 residues. Written as DNA, the CDR3 is TGCGCCAGCAGATTTGGGTCGGGGGCACCCTACGAGCAGTACTTC. Translation gives CASRFGSGAPYEQYF. Full variable domain (outside the CDR3, taken from reference TRBV5-1 and TRBJ2-7): KAGVTQTPRYLIKTRGQQVTLSCSPISGHRSVSWYQQTPGQGLQFLFEYFSETQRNKGNFPGRFSGRQFSNSRSEMNVSTLELGDSALYLCASRFGSGAPYEQYFGPGTRLTVT.

Notes on this clone: Other DNA sequences in the same sample also yield this CDR3. V usage is TRBV5-1 and J usage is TRBJ2-7, with 9 bases fitting TRBD2. The CDR3 contains 14 residues. The trim removed 4 bases at V and 1 base at J, leaving 3 bases unmatched. Looked up from germline, CDR1 is SGHRS and CDR2 is YFSETQ. The CDR3 DNA reads TGCGCCAGCAGCCTAGCGGGACGGTCCTACGAGCAGTACTTC. This gives the protein CASSLAGRSYEQYF.

The V gene is TRBV25-1, the J gene TRBJ2-1; 9 nucleotides line up with TRBD2. The ends lost 6 bases at V and 10 bases at J; junction bases unmatched: 13. In germline, CDR1 is MGHDK, CDR2 SYGVNS. The CDR3 extends over 15 amino acids. The CDR3 sequence is CASSPMGAGGREQFF. Written as DNA, the CDR3 is TGTGCCAGCAGCCCGATGGGAGCGGGAGGCCGGGAGCAGTTCTTC.

The chain has TRBV5-1 and TRBJ2-2, with 10 nucleotides matching TRBD2. CDR1 and CDR2 from the germline V gene are SGHRS and YFSETQ. The CDR3 sequence is 16 residues long. The ends lost 3 bases at V and 3 bases at J; junction bases unmatched: 5. Written as DNA, the CDR3 is TGCGCCAGCAGCTCGGGAGCGGGAGGGGACACCGGGGAGCTGTTTTTT. This encodes CASSSGAGGDTGELFF.

This clone came up once. The rearrangement uses TRBV6-6 and TRBJ2-7; TRBD2 matches at 8 bases. The length of the CDR3 is 14 residues. Germline V gene lookup returns CDR1 MNHNY and CDR2 SVGAGI (reference sequence). Unmatched junction bases numbered 11, after V lost 6 bases and J lost 7 bases. CDR3 residues: CASRGASGSTEQYF. The CDR3 nucleotides read TGTGCCAGCAGGGGGGCTAGCGGGTCTACTGAGCAGTACTTC.

The chain combines TRBV15 with TRBJ2-2; TRBD1 aligns across 7 bases. The CDR3 contains 17 residues. CDR1 and CDR2 (germline): LNHNV, YYDKDF (reference sequence). The ends lost 0 bases at V and 3 bases at J; junction bases unmatched: 7. The DNA for the CDR3 is TGTGCCACCAGCAGAGATGGTTGGGACAGTTACACCGGGGAGCTGTTTTTT. Amino acid sequence: CATSRDGWDSYTGELFF.

The rearrangement uses TRBV29-1 and TRBJ2-2; D remains unclear. There are 14 residues in the CDR3. The V and J ends lost 5 bases and 2 bases respectively, with 12 bases between them. The V gene's germline CDR1 is SQVTM and CDR2 ANQGSEA. CDR3 in DNA: TGCAGCGTTATAGGAAGAAAAAACACCGGGGAGCTGTTTTTT. This codes for CSVIGRKNTGELFF.

V is TRBV4-1 and J is TRBJ2-3; D ambiguous. There are 14 residues in the CDR3. The V and J ends lost 4 bases and 2 bases respectively, with 10 bases between them. CDR1 is MGHRA and CDR2 is YSYEKL in the germline V gene. The CDR3 coding sequence is TGCGCCAGCAGCCTACCCGGGTTCACAGATACGCAGTATTTT. Protein: CASSLPGFTDTQYF.

The chain is built from TRBV10-3 and TRBJ2-5; 7 bases fit TRBD2. The ends lost 0 bases at V and 5 bases at J; junction bases unmatched: 12. CDR3 size: 17 residues. The germline gives CDR1 ENHRY, CDR2 SYGVKD. The CDR3 sequence: CAISESRLAAIWETQYF. CDR3 nucleotides: TGTGCCATCAGTGAGTCGAGACTAGCAGCAATATGGGAGACCCAGTACTTC.

This clone appeared once. This chain joins TRBV9 and TRBJ2-2; D possibly corresponds to TRBD1 (5 bases). The CDR3 has 15 residues. Germline CDR1 and CDR2: SGDLS and YYNGEE. Trimming took off 0 bases at V and 0 bases at J, with 6 bases between the two ends. Here the CDR3 reads CASSVVGPNTGELFF. DNA for the CDR3: TGTGCCAGCAGCGTAGTGGGGCCGAACACCGGGGAGCTGTTTTTT.

In DNA form, the CDR3 reads TGCAGTGCTAGATCCCGTATAGAGCAGTTCTTC. This encodes CSARSRIEQFF. The chain has TRBV20-1 and TRBJ2-1; no clear D gene. The CDR3 consists of 11 residues. Per germline, CDR1 DFQATT and CDR2 SNEGSKA (reference sequence). Trimming left V 2 bases short and J 10 bases short, with 9 bases between.

The chain has TRBV30 and TRBJ2-5; tentative D call: TRBD2 (6 bases). CDR1 is GTSNPN, CDR2 SVGIG, per germline (reference sequence). This CDR3 comprises 14 residues. V was shortened by 0 bases and J by 3 bases, with 11 bases between the two germline ends. CDR3 sequence reads: CAWSVSSEKETQYF. DNA for the CDR3: TGTGCCTGGAGTGTCTCTAGCGAGAAAGAGACCCAGTACTTC.

This chain connects TRBV6-5 to TRBJ2-2, with D perhaps matching TRBD1 or TRBD2 (5 bases each). The CDR3 loop spans 14 amino acids. Germline lookup yields CDR1 MNHEY and CDR2 SVGAGI. V gave up 2 bases and J gave up 3 bases, with 7 bases separating them. The CDR3 DNA reads TGTGCCAGCAGTTACGGGACCTACACCGGGGAGCTGTTTTTT. This gives the protein CASSYGTYTGELFF.

The rearrangement uses TRBV4-3 and TRBJ2-7, with D hard to call. The CDR3 runs to 14 residues. V lost 3 bases and J lost 0, with 9 bases in between. From germline, CDR1 is LGHNA and CDR2 YSLEER. CDR3 sequence reads: CASSQVRFSYEQYF. For the CDR3, the DNA is TGCGCCAGCAGCCAGGTCCGTTTCTCCTACGAGCAGTACTTC.

V and J are TRBV28 and TRBJ2-3; D remains unclear. V lost 7 bases and J 1 base, leaving 9 bases between the germline ends. There are 13 residues in the CDR3. Germline loops: CDR1 MDHEN, CDR2 SYDVKM. The CDR3 region is CASIQPGTDTQYF. The CDR3 region has the DNA TGTGCCAGCATCCAGCCGGGCACAGATACGCAGTATTTT.

The chain links TRBV5-8 to TRBJ2-7, with D unclear. The CDR3 runs to 14 residues. V was shortened by 0 bases and J by 6 bases, with 13 bases between the two germline ends. CDR1 and CDR2 from the germline V gene are SGHTS and YDEGEE. Here the CDR3 DNA reads TGTGCCAGCAGCTTGGCCTGGGTAGCCCTCGAGCAGTACTTC. Amino acid sequence: CASSLAWVALEQYF. The whole variable domain, remainder taken from reference TRBV5-8 and TRBJ2-7, is EAGVTQSPTHLIKTRGQQATLRCSPISGHTSVYWYQQALGLGLQFLLWYDEGEERNRGNFPPRFSGRQFPNYSSELNVNALELEDSALYLCASSLAWVALEQYFGPGTRLTVT.

This clone was counted a single time. This chain uses TRBV2 with TRBJ1-5; D is undetermined. The CDR3 extends over 16 amino acids. Germline lookup yields CDR1 SNHLY and CDR2 FYNNEI. The V gene lost 5 bases and the J gene lost 5 bases, with 19 bases spanning the gap. CDR3 DNA sequence: TGTGCCAGCAGTAGAGGACGGCGAATGAACCATCAGCCCCAGCATTTT. Translating gives CASSRGRRMNHQPQHF.

CDR3 amino acids: CSASASSEYF. DNA for the CDR3: TGCAGTGCTAGCGCCTCCTCGGAGTATTTT. This chain connects TRBV20-1 to TRBJ2-3, with D unclear. Germline CDR1 is DFQATT and CDR2 is SNEGSKA (reference sequence). Trimming removed 3 bases at V and 13 bases at J, with 11 bases between. The CDR3 runs 10 residues.

To note about this clone: Other DNA sequences in this sample translate to the same CDR3. The gene calls are TRBV5-1 and TRBJ2-1, with D unresolved. This CDR3 region has 11 residues. Germline values: CDR1 SGHRS, CDR2 YFSETQ. The V end was cut by 1 base, the J end by 7 bases, with 3 bases between. In DNA form, the CDR3 reads TGCGCCAGCAGCTTGCGGAATGAGCAGTTCTTC. It is translated as CASSLRNEQFF.